The 3 T cell receptor beta chains in this list originate from one sample, sequenced in a study of identical twins. Via MiXCR, TCRdb re-called the 5' RACE reads, giving one row per CDR3 protein. The data show hundreds of thousands of distinct CDR3 sequences, 8.5% to 9.5% seen once. These data also formed part of another study, on yellow fever vaccine responses in identical twins.

The sequenced material came from PBMCs. The receptors shown here come from a woman in her late teens or twenties in good health.

This clonotype appeared many times. The chain joins TRBV3-1 to TRBJ2-5; D is possibly TRBD1 or TRBD2 (5 bases each). The CDR3 sequence is 14 residues long. V was cut by 3 bases and J by 2 bases, with 10 bases left in between. CDR1 LGHDT and CDR2 YNNKEL come from the germline V gene (reference sequence). The CDR3 sequence is CASSQGTDQETQYF. CDR3 coding DNA: TGTGCCAGCAGCCAGGGGACGGATCAAGAGACCCAGTACTTC.

The chain has TRBV28 and TRBJ2-1, with 13 bases fitting TRBD2. Losses at the gene ends were 4 bases for V and 12 bases for J; bases not matched to a gene: 12. The CDR3 loop spans 16 amino acids. Germline CDR1 and CDR2: MDHEN and SYDVKM. The CDR3 protein is CASSSALTSGGRGQFF. The CDR3 region has the DNA TGTGCCAGCAGTTCCGCTCTGACTAGCGGGGGGCGGGGGCAGTTCTTC. Supplemented by reference TRBV28 and TRBJ2-1, the full variable domain reads DVKVTQSSRYLVKRTGEKVFLECVQDMDHENMFWYRQDPGLGLRLIYFSYDVKMKEKGDIPEGYSVSREKKERFSLILESASTNQTSMYLCASSSALTSGGRGQFFGPGTRLTVL.

This clonotype showed up just a few times. The chain has TRBV29-1 and TRBJ1-4; TRBD1 matches 8 bases. The CDR3 spans 14 residues. The trim removed 7 bases at V and 6 bases at J, leaving 10 bases unmatched. Germline V gene data show CDR1 as SQVTM and CDR2 as ANQGSEA. CDR3 region: CSGLQGGKDEKLFF. The CDR3 coding sequence is TGCAGCGGTCTACAGGGGGGCAAGGATGAAAAACTGTTTTTT. Full variable domain (outside the CDR3, taken from reference TRBV29-1 and TRBJ1-4): SAVISQKPSRDICQRGTSLTIQCQVDSQVTMMFWYRQQPGQSLTLIATANQGSEATYESGFVIDKFPISRPNLTFSTLTVSNMSPEDSSIYLCSGLQGGKDEKLFFGSGTQLSVL.